These 12 T cell receptor beta chains were all obtained from the same sample, sequenced in a study of Graves' ophthalmopathy and Graves' hyperthyroidism. Transcripts of RNA were the source for amplifying TCR beta CDR3 regions. A first-round RT-PCR used HTBI primers, followed by a second-round multiplex PCR. Each CDR3 protein gets one entry after TCRdb re-called the multiplex PCR reads with MiXCR. The sample shows 500,000 to 800,000 distinct CDR3 sequences, over 40% of them seen only once. The sequenced sample consisted of peripheral blood. The receptors were sampled from an adult man with Graves' ophthalmopathy.

In its sample, this clonotype was seen many times. The V call is TRBV10-2, the J call TRBJ2-7, with D maybe TRBD1 (5 bases). V was clipped by 7 bases and J by 0 bases, with 13 bases between them. The CDR3 spans 14 residues. Germline CDR1 WSHSY, CDR2 SAAADI. The CDR3 is CASKDIPSSYEQYF. As DNA, the CDR3 is TGCGCCAGCAAGGACATACCGAGCTCCTACGAGCAGTACTTC.

This clonotype was seen ten or more times. The chain carries TRBV2 and TRBJ2-5; either TRBD1 or TRBD2 may supply D (6 bases each). Germline V lookup: CDR1 SNHLY, CDR2 FYNNEI. Trimming removed 4 bases from V and 3 bases from J, with 12 bases in between. There are 14 residues in the CDR3. The DNA of the CDR3 is TGTGCCAGCAGTGTCGGGGGCTTAAAAGAGACCCAGTACTTC. Its translation is CASSVGGLKETQYF.

V and J are TRBV15 and TRBJ1-4; D is perhaps TRBD1 (5 bases). Trimming left V 9 bases short and J 6 bases short, with 17 bases between. Germline V lookup: CDR1 LNHNV, CDR2 YYDKDF (reference sequence). The CDR3 loop spans 14 amino acids. The CDR3 here is CATRLAGGYEKLFF. CDR3 in DNA: TGTGCCACACGGCTAGCGGGGGGATATGAAAAACTGTTTTTT.

The table lists this clonotype with many counts. This chain joins TRBV4-2 and TRBJ1-5; D is possibly TRBD1 (5 bases). The germline V gene has CDR1 LGHNA and CDR2 YNFKEQ. Trimming took off 0 bases at V and 8 bases at J, with 8 bases between the two ends. The CDR3 contains 13 residues. CDR3 in DNA: TGTGCCAGCAGCCAAGATGGAGGGGAGCCCCAGCATTTT. Amino acids: CASSQDGGEPQHF.

The chain employs TRBV9 and TRBJ2-7; TRBD1 matches at 7 bases. The ends lost 3 bases at V and 2 bases at J; junction bases unmatched: 8. Germline-derived CDR1 and CDR2 are SGDLS and YYNGEE. This CDR3 contains 15 residues. The CDR3, as DNA: TGTGCCAGCAGCGCCTCAGGGGGTAACGCCTACGAGCAGTACTTC. This sequence encodes CASSASGGNAYEQYF.

This sequence joins TRBV29-1 and TRBJ2-1; 7 nucleotides line up with TRBD1. Germline CDR1 is SQVTM and CDR2 is ANQGSEA. The CDR3 is 14 residues long. The junction had 11 bases not matched to a gene; V was cut back by 4 bases and J by 8 bases. DNA for the CDR3: TGCAGCGTTGCTCCGGGACAGTTTTTCGATGAGCAGTTCTTC. Translating it yields CSVAPGQFFDEQFF.

This clonotype was seen a handful of times. The chain links TRBV7-8 to TRBJ1-3; 10 bases are a match to TRBD1. J gave up 2 bases and V 5 bases, and 9 bases lay outside the gene matches. This CDR3 contains 17 residues. Germline CDR1 reads SGHVS; CDR2 reads FQNEAQ. The DNA for the CDR3 is TGTGCCAGCAGCCCCCGGGACAGGGGTTTGACTGGAAACACCATATATTTT. Its protein is CASSPRDRGLTGNTIYF. Looking up the rest from reference TRBV7-8 and TRBJ1-3 gives the full variable domain: GAGVSQSPRYKVAKRGQDVALRCDPISGHVSLFWYQQALGQGPEFLTYFQNEAQLDKSGLPSDRFFAERPEGSVSTLKIQRTQQEDSAVYLCASSPRDRGLTGNTIYFGEGSWLTVV.

This clonotype was recorded at least ten times. The CDR3 DNA is TGTGCCAGTAGTATACAGGGGCCGAATGAAAAACTGTTTTTT. This sequence encodes CASSIQGPNEKLFF. The chain combines TRBV19 with TRBJ1-4; perhaps TRBD1 as D (6 bases). Per germline, CDR1 LNHDA and CDR2 SQIVND (reference sequence). Trimming removed 2 bases at V and 5 bases at J, with 9 bases between. The CDR3 has 14 residues.

V usage is TRBV29-1 and J usage is TRBJ2-5; the match to TRBD1 covers 11 bases. CDR3 length: 13 amino acids. The germline V gene encodes CDR1 SQVTM and CDR2 ANQGSEA. The V and J ends lost 8 bases and 3 bases, in that order; junction bases with no gene match: 5. The CDR3 sequence: CSLEGQGEETQYF. In DNA form, the CDR3 reads TGCAGCTTGGAGGGACAGGGGGAAGAGACCCAGTACTTC.

This clonotype was detected many times. V is TRBV5-6 and J is TRBJ2-6; D not resolved. CDR1 is SGHDT, CDR2 YYEEEE, per germline. The CDR3 is made up of 15 amino acids. The ends were cut back, 2 bases at V and 0 bases at J, with 6 bases in the middle. The CDR3 region is CASSFRPSGANVLTF. For the CDR3, the DNA is TGTGCCAGCAGCTTCAGGCCCTCTGGGGCCAACGTCCTGACTTTC.

This clonotype has at least ten counts. The chain uses TRBV4-2 and TRBJ2-7, with unresolved D. CDR1 LGHNA and CDR2 YNFKEQ come from the germline V gene. Trimming left V 1 base short and J 6 bases short, with 10 bases between. The CDR3 is made up of 13 amino acids. In DNA, the CDR3 is TGTGCCAGCAGCCAAGTGGAGCTAGGCGAGCAGTACTTC. Translated, it gives CASSQVELGEQYF.

This clonotype was recorded only once. The chain carries TRBV29-1 and TRBJ1-2; D call uncertain. The CDR3 spans 15 residues. V lost 7 bases and J 5 bases, leaving 23 bases between the germline ends. Per germline, CDR1 SQVTM and CDR2 ANQGSEA. The CDR3, as DNA: TGCAGCGGTGGCGGGGAGGCGCGAGCCCCGTATGGCTACACCTTC. It translates to CSGGGEARAPYGYTF.